The T cell receptor beta chain under discussion was sequenced for a study of cytomegalovirus exposure and HLA in healthy donors (dated by TCRdb to 2016 to 2017). Study-wide context: According to a later analysis, the roughly 130 validation repertoires were produced on the same platform as the roughly 720 repertoires of the first cohort. The study aimed to test whether cataloging public T cell receptors could reveal signatures of past pathogen exposure. Along with the roughly 700-subject first cohort, a separate validation cohort of over a hundred different subjects was used. To predict cytomegalovirus infection status, the study brought together high-throughput TCR immunosequencing, statistical association of individual TCRs with disease status, and machine learning.

Remarks on this clone: Its antigen is not yet known. No much larger clonotype is one base removed from it; base qualities were not supplied.

A distance of 19 bases separates the germline ends of V and J, which lose 3 bases and 1 base respectively. The germline V gene gives CDR1 as SGDLS and CDR2 as YYNGEE. Taken from cysteine to phenylalanine, the CDR3 has 17 residues. CDR3 DNA is the only sequence kept; it has 51 bases, read in frame from the first base. Study-wide findings and limitations: Cytomegalovirus status was reported to be diagnosed by the classifier with high specificity and sensitivity in both the original and validation cohorts. In vitro tests confirmed that a few of the cytomegalovirus-associated TCR beta chains recognize cytomegalovirus antigens. The validation cohort had no HLA typing available for a later analysis, so co-occurrence within that cohort was assessed over all 130 or so repertoires. The study listed approximately 150 TCR beta chains as associated with cytomegalovirus. It was suggested by the authors that the approach could potentially be generalized to other disease states and immunological phenotypes. While some public TCRs were present in many individuals, most TCR sequences turned up only very rarely across donors. In a later analysis, TCRs clustered in the first cohort were found to also tend to co-occur in the roughly 130 validation repertoires, with around 94% of cluster scores above 0.

The method was the immunoSEQ multiplex PCR assay. Per the original workflow: A statistical classification framework was built for diagnosing cytomegalovirus status from the catalog of TCR beta chain sequences. Entries here come from immuneACCESS through TCRdb and include only in-frame sequences with V and J called. Some clones fail to appear in such tables; in the studies checked, an unresolved V gene covers under half of the shortfall, and the cause of the remainder is unknown. For V, J and clone size, that table is used; D and trimming come from the DNA. This sample is represented by around 260,000 clones; about 92% of them were singletons. The ten top clones hold 3.1% of the sample. Donors formed part of the validation cohort, which comprised approximately 130 subjects and was distinct from the first cohort of 550 to 850 subjects.

The sample was PBMCs. Recombination connected TRBV9 to TRBJ1-1; the D gene is perhaps TRBD1, on 6 matching bases. The receptor was derived from a woman under 40 in good health and CMV-seronegative. The DNA sequence is as follows: TGTGCCAGCAGCGCCCTCAGGGGAGTCGGGGGGAACACTGAAGCTTTCTTT. It codes for CASSALRGVGGNTEAFF.